The present T cell receptor beta chain was sequenced within a study of post-analysis software for immune sequencing data. The wider study: Disease courses included relapsing-remitting, secondary progressive and progressive-relapsing multiple sclerosis.

CDR3 length: 15 amino acids. Germline V gene lookup returns CDR1 SGHRS and CDR2 YFSETQ. Trimming stripped 4 bases from V and 0 bases from J, with 12 bases between. TCR beta cDNA libraries included unique molecular identifiers. Researchers reported 400,000 to 550,000 cDNA molecules coming from around 1 to 10 million T cells. TCRdb reprocessed the PCR reads via MiXCR and lists one record per CDR3 protein. The table shows hundreds of thousands of distinct CDR3 sequences, with roughly three fifths occurring only once. As to this clonotype: Its antigen is as yet unknown.

The study's findings and limits: A handful of TRBV segments were significantly more frequent in patients than in controls. TRBV5-6, TRBV5-1 and TRBV20-1 were among these segments. A significant reduction in normalized Chao1 diversity was observed in multiple sclerosis patients versus controls. F measure showed strong co-clustering of same-batch samples.

The sequenced sample consisted of blood. The receptor comes from a girl aged 2 to 9 with multiple sclerosis. The gene calls are TRBV5-1 and TRBJ2-3, with D perhaps being TRBD1 or TRBD2 (5 bases each). The CDR3 nucleotides are TGCGCCAGCAGCCCTCTGGGGGTTAGCACAGATACGCAGTATTTT. Translated: CASSPLGVSTDTQYF.